A selection of T cell receptor beta chains follows, all from one sample in a study of blood T cell repertoires in COVID-19. Repertoires were generated with immunoSEQ multiplex PCR, while TCRdb's copy carries only in-frame clones and drops some. The table has more than 9,500 clones, less than 80% seen once. Sequencing was done on a sample of peripheral blood. The receptors come from a man aged 55 to 70 with COVID-19, enrolled during active disease. Both conserved end residues are part of each CDR3. Each record gives: clone size, D gene, J gene, V gene, CDR3 protein, CDR3 DNA. D genes are given only for firm matches. Size tells how often a clone was seen (once, few, many) or the class of an expanded clone, and some rows leave it out.

.	TRBD2	TRBJ2-1	TRBV18	CASSALSGGAYNEQFF	TGTGCCAGCTCAGCCCTTAGCGGGGGGGCCTACAATGAGCAGTTCTTC
.	.	TRBJ2-2	TRBV30	CAWSVQTPGELFF	TGTGCCTGGAGTGTACAGACCCCCGGGGAGCTGTTTTTT
.	TRBD2	TRBJ2-3	TRBV9	CASSARTSGGPTDTQYF	TGTGCCAGCAGCGCCAGGACTAGCGGGGGGCCTACAGATACGCAGTATTTT
once	.	TRBJ1-2	TRBV19	CASSINGGVRYGYTF	TGTGCCAGTAGTATTAATGGGGGGGTTCGCTATGGCTACACCTTC
.	TRBD1	TRBJ1-2	TRBV9	CASSVDQGAYYGYTF	TGTGCCAGCAGCGTAGACCAGGGGGCATACTATGGCTACACCTTC
.	.	TRBJ2-1	TRBV7-9	CASSLEWAPPFF	TGTGCCAGCAGCTTAGAGTGGGCCCCTCCGTTCTTC
once	.	TRBJ1-2	TRBV6-5	CASSYSGGGYGYTF	TGTGCCAGCAGTTACTCAGGGGGTGGCTATGGCTACACCTTC
.	TRBD2	TRBJ2-1	TRBV19	CASSETSGGLTYNEQFF	TGTGCCAGTTCCGAAACTAGCGGGGGGTTAACCTACAATGAGCAGTTCTTC
.	.	TRBJ1-1	TRBV6-2/TRBV6-3	CASSYWGGPGEAFF	TGTGCCAGCAGTTACTGGGGAGGCCCAGGGGAAGCTTTCTTT
.	TRBD1	TRBJ2-3	TRBV24-1	CATSVLRGQGDTQYF	TGTGCCACCAGTGTCCTCAGGGGGCAGGGAGATACGCAGTATTTT
.	.	TRBJ1-1	TRBV10-3	CAISGAAGGPEAFF	TGTGCCATCAGTGGGGCGGCGGGGGGCCCTGAAGCTTTCTTT
.	TRBD1	TRBJ1-6	TRBV9	CASSFYGTANSPLHF	TGTGCCAGCAGCTTCTACGGGACAGCGAATTCACCCCTCCACTTT
.	.	TRBJ1-2	TRBV2	CAPSRQRQGFGYTF	TGTGCACCCTCCAGGCAGCGTCAGGGATTTGGCTACACCTTC
.	.	TRBJ2-3	TRBV7-8	CASSLAGRGDTQYF	TGTGCCAGCAGCTTAGCGGGGAGGGGGGATACGCAGTATTTT
.	TRBD1	TRBJ2-3	TRBV2	CASRDNRGHNTDTQYF	TGTGCCAGCAGAGACAACAGGGGGCATAACACAGATACGCAGTATTTT
.	.	TRBJ2-1	TRBV30	CAWKTDYNEQFF	TGTGCCTGGAAAACAGACTACAATGAGCAGTTCTTC